This T cell receptor (beta chain) is from a study of PD-1 blockade in classical Hodgkin lymphoma. Time point denoted: cycle 4 day 1 (C4D1), after about 6 weeks of nivolumab. Relapse after autologous stem cell transplantation occurred in every patient, and brentuximab vedotin exposure varied. Study-wide points: Whoever responded completely had baseline diversity much like that seen in newly diagnosed patients. Those starting nivolumab under 1 year post-ASCT were excluded.

As to this clone: Antigen unknown.

Data came from immunoSEQ multiplex PCR; TCRdb stores just in-frame clones and leaves some out. The sample contains more than 40,000 clones, 55% to 70% of which appear only once. Trimming took 3 bases from V and 0 from J, leaving 11 bases between them. The CDR3 totals 15 residues. This TCR came from a human donor with classical Hodgkin lymphoma. The V and J genes are TRBV23-1 and TRBJ2-5; a weak D match, TRBD1 (6 bases). TRBV23-1 is treated as an ORF (open reading frame) with a function not yet certain. The sample consisted of peripheral blood mononuclear cells (PBMCs), taken before the fourth cycle of nivolumab. CDR3 sequence: CASSHLDRYQETQYF. In DNA, the CDR3 is TGCGCCAGCAGTCATTTGGACAGATACCAAGAGACCCAGTACTTC.